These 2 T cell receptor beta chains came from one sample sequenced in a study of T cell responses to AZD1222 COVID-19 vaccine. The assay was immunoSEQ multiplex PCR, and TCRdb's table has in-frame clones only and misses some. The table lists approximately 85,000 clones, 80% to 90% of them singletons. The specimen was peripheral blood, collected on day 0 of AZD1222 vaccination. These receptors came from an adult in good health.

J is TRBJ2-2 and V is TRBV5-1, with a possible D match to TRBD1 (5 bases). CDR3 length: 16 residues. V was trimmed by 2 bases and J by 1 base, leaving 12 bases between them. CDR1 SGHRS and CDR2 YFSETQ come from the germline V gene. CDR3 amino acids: CASSFYPDRNTGELFF. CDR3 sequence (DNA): TGCGCCAGCAGCTTCTATCCCGACAGGAACACCGGGGAGCTGTTTTTT.

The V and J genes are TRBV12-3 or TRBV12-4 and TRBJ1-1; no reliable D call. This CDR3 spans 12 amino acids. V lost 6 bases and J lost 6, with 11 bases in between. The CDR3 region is CASRLVAAEAFF. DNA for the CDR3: TGTGCCAGCAGGCTCGTGGCGGCTGAAGCTTTCTTT.